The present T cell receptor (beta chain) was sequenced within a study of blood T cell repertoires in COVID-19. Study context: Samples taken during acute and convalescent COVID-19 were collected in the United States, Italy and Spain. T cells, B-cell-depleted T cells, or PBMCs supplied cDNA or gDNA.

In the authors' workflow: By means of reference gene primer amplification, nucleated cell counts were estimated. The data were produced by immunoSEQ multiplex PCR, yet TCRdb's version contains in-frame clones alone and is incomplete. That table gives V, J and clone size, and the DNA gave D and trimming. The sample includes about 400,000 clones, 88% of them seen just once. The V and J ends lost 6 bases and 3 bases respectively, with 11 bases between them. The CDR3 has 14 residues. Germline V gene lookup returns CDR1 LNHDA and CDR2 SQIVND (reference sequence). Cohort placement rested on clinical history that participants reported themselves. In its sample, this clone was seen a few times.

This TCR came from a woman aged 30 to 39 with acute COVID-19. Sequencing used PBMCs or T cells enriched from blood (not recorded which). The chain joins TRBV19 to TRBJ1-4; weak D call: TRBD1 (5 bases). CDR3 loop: CASRAGGSNEKLFF. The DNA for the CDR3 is TGTGCCAGTAGGGCCGGGGGTTCTAATGAAAAACTGTTTTTT.